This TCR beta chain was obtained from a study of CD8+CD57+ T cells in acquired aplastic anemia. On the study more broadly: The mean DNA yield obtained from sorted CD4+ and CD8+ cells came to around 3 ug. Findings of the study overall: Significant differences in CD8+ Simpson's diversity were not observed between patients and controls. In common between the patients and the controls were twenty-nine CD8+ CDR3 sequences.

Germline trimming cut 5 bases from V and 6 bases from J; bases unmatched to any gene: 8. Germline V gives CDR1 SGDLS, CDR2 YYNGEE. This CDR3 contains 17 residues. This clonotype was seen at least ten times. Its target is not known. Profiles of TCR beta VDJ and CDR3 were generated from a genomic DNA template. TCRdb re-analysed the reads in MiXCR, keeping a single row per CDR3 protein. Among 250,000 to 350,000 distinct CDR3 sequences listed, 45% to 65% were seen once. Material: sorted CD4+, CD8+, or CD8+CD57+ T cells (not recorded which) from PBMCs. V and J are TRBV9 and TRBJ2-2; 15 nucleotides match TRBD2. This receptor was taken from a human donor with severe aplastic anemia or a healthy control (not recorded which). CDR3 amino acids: CASRDGGLAGGAGELFF. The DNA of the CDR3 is TGTGCCAGCAGGGACGGGGGACTAGCGGGGGGAGCCGGGGAGCTGTTTTTT. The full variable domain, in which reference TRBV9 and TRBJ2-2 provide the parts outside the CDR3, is DSGVTQTPKHLITATGQRVTLRCSPRSGDLSVYWYQQSLDQGLQFLIQYYNGEERAKGNILERFSAQQFPDLHSELNLSSLELGDSALYFCASRDGGLAGGAGELFFGEGSRLTVL.